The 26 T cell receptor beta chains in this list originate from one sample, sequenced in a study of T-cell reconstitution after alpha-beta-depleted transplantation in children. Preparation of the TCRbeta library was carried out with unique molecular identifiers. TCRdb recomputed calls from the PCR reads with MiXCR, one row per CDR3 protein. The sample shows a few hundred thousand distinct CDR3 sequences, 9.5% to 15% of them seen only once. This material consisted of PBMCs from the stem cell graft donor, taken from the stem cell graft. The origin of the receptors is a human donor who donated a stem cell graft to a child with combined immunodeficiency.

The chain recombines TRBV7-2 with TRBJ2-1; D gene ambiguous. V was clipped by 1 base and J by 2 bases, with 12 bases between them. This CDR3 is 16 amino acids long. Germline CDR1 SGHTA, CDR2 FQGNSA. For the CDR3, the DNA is TGTGCCAGCAGCTTAGTGGCAACTCCTCCCTACAATGAGCAGTTCTTC. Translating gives CASSLVATPPYNEQFF.

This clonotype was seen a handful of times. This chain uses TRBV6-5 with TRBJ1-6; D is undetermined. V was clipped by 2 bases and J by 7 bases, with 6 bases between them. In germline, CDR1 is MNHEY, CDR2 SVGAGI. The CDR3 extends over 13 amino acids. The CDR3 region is CASSYLKNSPLHF. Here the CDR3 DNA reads TGTGCCAGCAGTTACCTAAAGAATTCACCCCTCCACTTT.

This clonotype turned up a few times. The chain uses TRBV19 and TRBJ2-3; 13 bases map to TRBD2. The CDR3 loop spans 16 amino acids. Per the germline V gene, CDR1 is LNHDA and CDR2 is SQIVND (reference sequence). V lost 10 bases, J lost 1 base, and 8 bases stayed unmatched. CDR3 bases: TGTGCCACTGGACTAGCGGGAGAGATAGGCACAGATACGCAGTATTTT. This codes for CATGLAGEIGTDTQYF.

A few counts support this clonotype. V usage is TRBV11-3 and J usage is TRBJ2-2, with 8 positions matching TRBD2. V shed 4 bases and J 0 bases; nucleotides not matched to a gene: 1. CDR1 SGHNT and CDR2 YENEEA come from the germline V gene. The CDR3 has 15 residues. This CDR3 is CASSSAGANTGELFF. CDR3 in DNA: TGTGCCAGCAGCTCAGCGGGAGCGAACACCGGGGAGCTGTTTTTT.

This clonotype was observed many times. The CDR3 reads CASRTWAPSSGNTIYF. In DNA form, the CDR3 reads TGTGCCAGCAGGACCTGGGCCCCGAGCTCTGGAAACACCATATATTTT. J is TRBJ1-3 and V is TRBV27; D gene ambiguous. Germline V gene sequence: CDR1 MNHEY, CDR2 SMNVEV (reference sequence). With 6 bases removed from V and 0 bases from J, the gap between germline ends came to 15 bases. CDR3 size: 16 residues.

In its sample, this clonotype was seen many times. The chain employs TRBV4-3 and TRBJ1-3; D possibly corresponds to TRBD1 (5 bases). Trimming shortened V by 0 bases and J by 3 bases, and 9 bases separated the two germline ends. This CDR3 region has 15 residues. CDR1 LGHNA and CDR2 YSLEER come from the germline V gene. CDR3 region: CASSQDKRGGNTIYF. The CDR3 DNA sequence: TGCGCCAGCAGCCAAGATAAGAGGGGTGGAAACACCATATATTTT.

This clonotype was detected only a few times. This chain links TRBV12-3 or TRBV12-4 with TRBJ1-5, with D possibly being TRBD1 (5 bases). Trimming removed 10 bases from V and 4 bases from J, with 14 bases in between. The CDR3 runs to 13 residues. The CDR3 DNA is TGTGCCACTCAGCCGGGGCCAAATCAGCCCCAGCATTTT. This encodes CATQPGPNQPQHF.

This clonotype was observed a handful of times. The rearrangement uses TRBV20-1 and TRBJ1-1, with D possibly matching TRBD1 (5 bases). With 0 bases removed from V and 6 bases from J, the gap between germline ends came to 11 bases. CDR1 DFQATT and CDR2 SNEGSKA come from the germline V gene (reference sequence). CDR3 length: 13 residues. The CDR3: CSARDFSRAEAFF. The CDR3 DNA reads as TGCAGTGCTAGAGATTTCAGCAGGGCTGAAGCTTTCTTT.

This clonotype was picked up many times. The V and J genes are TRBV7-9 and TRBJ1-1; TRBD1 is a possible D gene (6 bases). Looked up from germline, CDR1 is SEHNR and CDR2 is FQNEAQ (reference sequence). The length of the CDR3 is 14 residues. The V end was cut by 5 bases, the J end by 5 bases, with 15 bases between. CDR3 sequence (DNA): TGTGCCAGCAGCCGACGAACAGGGTGGACTGAAGCTTTCTTT. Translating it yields CASSRRTGWTEAFF. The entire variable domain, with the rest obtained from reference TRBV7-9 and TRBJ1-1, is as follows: DTGVSQNPRHKITKRGQNVTFRCDPISEHNRLYWYRQTLGQGPEFLTYFQNEAQLEKSRLLSDRFSAERPKGSFSTLEIQRTEQGDSAMYLCASSRRTGWTEAFFGQGTRLTVV.

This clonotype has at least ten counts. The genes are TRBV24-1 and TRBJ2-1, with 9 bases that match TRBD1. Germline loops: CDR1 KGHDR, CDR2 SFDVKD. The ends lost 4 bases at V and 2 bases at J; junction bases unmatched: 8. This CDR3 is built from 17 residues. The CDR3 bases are TGTGCCACCAGTGACCCAAACAGGGGGCAGCCCTACAATGAGCAGTTCTTC. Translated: CATSDPNRGQPYNEQFF.

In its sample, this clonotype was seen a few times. CDR3 nucleotides: TGCGCCAGCAGCCAAACAACTGGCGGACGGTTCAATGAGCAGTTCTTC. This sequence encodes CASSQTTGGRFNEQFF. The chain links TRBV4-1 to TRBJ2-1, with D unresolved. The CDR3 totals 16 residues. Trimming pared 2 bases from V and 6 bases from J, leaving 17 bases between. CDR1 and CDR2 from the germline V gene are MGHRA and YSYEKL.

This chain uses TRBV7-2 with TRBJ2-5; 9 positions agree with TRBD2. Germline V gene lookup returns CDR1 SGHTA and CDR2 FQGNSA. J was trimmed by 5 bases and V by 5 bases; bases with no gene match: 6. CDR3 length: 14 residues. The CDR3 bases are TGTGCCAGCAGCAGTAGCGGGAGTTGGGAGACCCAGTACTTC. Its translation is CASSSSGSWETQYF.

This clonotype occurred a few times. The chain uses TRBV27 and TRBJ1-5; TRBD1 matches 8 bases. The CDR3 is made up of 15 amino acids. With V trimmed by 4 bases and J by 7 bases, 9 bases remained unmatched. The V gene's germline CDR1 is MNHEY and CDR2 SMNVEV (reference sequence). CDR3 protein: CASSSSTGEDQPQHF. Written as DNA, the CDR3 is TGTGCCAGCAGTTCGTCGACAGGGGAGGACCAGCCCCAGCATTTT.

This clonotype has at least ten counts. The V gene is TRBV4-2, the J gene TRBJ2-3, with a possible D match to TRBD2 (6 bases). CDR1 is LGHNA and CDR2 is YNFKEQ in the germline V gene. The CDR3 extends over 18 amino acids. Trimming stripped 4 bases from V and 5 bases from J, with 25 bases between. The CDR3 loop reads CASSPIRDSNPVEDTQYF. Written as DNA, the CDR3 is TGTGCCAGCAGCCCAATCCGGGACTCCAACCCGGTAGAAGATACGCAGTATTTT.

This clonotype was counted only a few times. The DNA for the CDR3 is TGCAGTGCGAATACAGGGGACAGACAGCCCCAGCATTTT. Protein sequence: CSANTGDRQPQHF. The chain combines TRBV20-1 with TRBJ1-5, with TRBD1 matching over 7 bases. CDR1 DFQATT and CDR2 SNEGSKA come from the germline V gene (reference sequence). The CDR3 length is 13 residues. The V and J ends lost 6 bases and 7 bases, in that order; junction bases with no gene match: 9.

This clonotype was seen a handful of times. The CDR3 DNA reads as TGTGCCAGTGGGACATCGGGTAGGGGTGAAGCTTTCTTT. Its translation: CASGTSGRGEAFF. The rearrangement uses TRBV19 and TRBJ1-1, with TRBD1 as a possible D gene (6 bases). Germline values: CDR1 LNHDA, CDR2 SQIVND (reference sequence). The V and J ends lost 8 bases and 7 bases respectively, with 17 bases between them. This CDR3 has 13 residues.

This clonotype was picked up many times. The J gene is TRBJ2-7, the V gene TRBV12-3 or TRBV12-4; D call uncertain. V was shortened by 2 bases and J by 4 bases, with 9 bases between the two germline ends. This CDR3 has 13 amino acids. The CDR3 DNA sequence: TGTGCCAGCAGTTTAAGGCTAGTGTACGAGCAGTACTTC. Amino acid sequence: CASSLRLVYEQYF.

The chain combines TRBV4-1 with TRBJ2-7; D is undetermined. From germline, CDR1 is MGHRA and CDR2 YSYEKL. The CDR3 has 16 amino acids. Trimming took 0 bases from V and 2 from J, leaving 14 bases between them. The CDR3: CASSQEVSARAYEQYF. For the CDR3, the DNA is TGCGCCAGCAGCCAAGAAGTATCGGCAAGGGCCTACGAGCAGTACTTC.

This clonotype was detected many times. CDR3 nucleotides: TGCGCCAGCAGCTTTAGCCTCCTCGGGACCCAGGAGGGGAATGAGCAGTTCTTC. Amino acids: CASSFSLLGTQEGNEQFF. The chain carries TRBV5-1 and TRBJ2-1; a weak D match, TRBD2 (6 bases). This CDR3 is built from 18 residues. The germline V gene encodes CDR1 SGHRS and CDR2 YFSETQ. V lost 2 bases to trimming and J lost 7 bases, with 25 bases between them.

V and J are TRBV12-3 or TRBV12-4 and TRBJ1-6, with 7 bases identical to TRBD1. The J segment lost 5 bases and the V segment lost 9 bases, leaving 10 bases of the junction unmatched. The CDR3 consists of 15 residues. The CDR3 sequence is CARSARQGDNSPLHF. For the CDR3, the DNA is TGTGCCAGAAGTGCACGACAGGGAGATAATTCACCCCTCCACTTT.

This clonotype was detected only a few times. The chain's CDR3 is CASSLVASGPYEQYF. DNA of the CDR3: TGTGCCAGCAGCCTTGTTGCCAGCGGACCCTACGAGCAGTACTTC. The chain links TRBV28 to TRBJ2-7; D may be TRBD2 (5 bases). The V end was cut by 6 bases, the J end by 2 bases, with 17 bases between. Germline loops: CDR1 MDHEN, CDR2 SYDVKM. The CDR3 runs to 15 residues.

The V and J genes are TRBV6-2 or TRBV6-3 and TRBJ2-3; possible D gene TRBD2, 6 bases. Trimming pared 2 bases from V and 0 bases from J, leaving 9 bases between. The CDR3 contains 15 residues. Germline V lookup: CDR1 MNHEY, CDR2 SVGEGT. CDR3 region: CASSYGGASTDTQYF. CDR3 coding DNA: TGTGCCAGCAGTTACGGCGGGGCGAGCACAGATACGCAGTATTTT.

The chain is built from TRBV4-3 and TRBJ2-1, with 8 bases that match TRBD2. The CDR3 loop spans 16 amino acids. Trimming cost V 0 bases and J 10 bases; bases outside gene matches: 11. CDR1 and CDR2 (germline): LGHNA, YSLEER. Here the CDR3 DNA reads TGCGCCAGCAGCCAAGATAACAGCGGGAGCCAGTTAGAGCAGTTCTTC. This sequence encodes CASSQDNSGSQLEQFF.

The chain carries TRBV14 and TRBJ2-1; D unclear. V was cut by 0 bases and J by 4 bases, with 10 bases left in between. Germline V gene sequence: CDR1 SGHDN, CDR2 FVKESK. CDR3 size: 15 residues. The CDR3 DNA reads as TGTGCCAGCAGCCAAGATCGGGCCCTGTACAATGAGCAGTTCTTC. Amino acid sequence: CASSQDRALYNEQFF.

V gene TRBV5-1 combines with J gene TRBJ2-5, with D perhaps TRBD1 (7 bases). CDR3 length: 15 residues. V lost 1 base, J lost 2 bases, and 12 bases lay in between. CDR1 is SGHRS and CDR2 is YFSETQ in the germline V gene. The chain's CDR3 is CASSLPGGSQETQYF. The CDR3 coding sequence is TGCGCCAGCAGCTTGCCAGGGGGGTCACAAGAGACCCAGTACTTC.

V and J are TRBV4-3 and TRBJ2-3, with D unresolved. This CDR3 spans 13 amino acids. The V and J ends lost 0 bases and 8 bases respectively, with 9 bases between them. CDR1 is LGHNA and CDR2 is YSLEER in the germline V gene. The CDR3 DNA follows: TGCGCCAGCAGCCAAGATTCTAAATTTACGCAGTATTTT. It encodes CASSQDSKFTQYF.